Below are 27 T cell receptor beta chains sequenced from a single sample in a study of PD-1 blockade in classical Hodgkin lymphoma. Indicated time point: cycle 4 day 1 (C4D1), after more than five weeks of nivolumab. Brentuximab vedotin exposure varied, and every patient relapsed after autologous stem cell transplantation. The method was immunoSEQ multiplex PCR; TCRdb's version includes in-frame clones alone and lacks a portion of them. Altogether about 90,000 clones are present, 90% being singletons, with the ten largest covering approximately 2.9%. Sequenced material: peripheral blood mononuclear cells (PBMCs), taken before the fourth cycle of nivolumab. These receptors were obtained from a human donor with classical Hodgkin lymphoma.

This clone was seen a few times. The CDR3 DNA reads TGTGCCAGCAGCTTAGACAGGAGGAATTCACCCCTCCACTTT. It translates to CASSLDRRNSPLHF. The genes are TRBV7-8 and TRBJ1-6; D is perhaps TRBD1 (5 bases). Between the trimmed V and J ends, which lost 1 base and 7 bases, there was a span of 8 bases. CDR1 and CDR2 (germline): SGHVS, FQNEAQ. This CDR3 comprises 14 residues.

This chain links TRBV4-2 with TRBJ1-6; a weak D match, TRBD1 (5 bases). CDR1 and CDR2 from the germline V gene are LGHNA and YNFKEQ. Trimming took 0 bases from V and 0 from J, leaving 15 bases between them. The CDR3 loop spans 19 amino acids. Here the CDR3 reads CASSQEGGGTSSYNSPLHF. The CDR3 nucleotides are TGTGCCAGCAGCCAAGAGGGGGGAGGAACGAGCTCCTATAATTCACCCCTCCACTTT.

The CDR3 DNA reads as TGCGCCAGCAGCTTGGTTGAAAGGGAGGCACTGTTTTTT. Residues: CASSLVEREALFF. The chain is built from TRBV5-1 and TRBJ1-4; no clear D gene. The V gene's germline CDR1 is SGHRS and CDR2 YFSETQ. This CDR3 is built from 13 residues. The V end was cut by 0 bases, the J end by 13 bases, with 13 bases between.

The chain couples TRBV6-5 to TRBJ2-3; 12 nucleotides agree with TRBD2. Per the germline V gene, CDR1 is MNHEY and CDR2 is SVGAGI. The CDR3 contains 15 residues. With 0 bases clipped from V and 12 bases from J, the junction kept 7 bases outside the gene matches. The CDR3 DNA reads TGTGCCAGCAGTTACTCACTAGCGGGGGGCCAGTATCAGTATTTT. It encodes CASSYSLAGGQYQYF.

The rearrangement joins TRBV11-3 to TRBJ2-2, with a weak D call TRBD2 (6 bases). Trimming removed 5 bases at V and 3 bases at J, with 22 bases between. CDR3 size: 18 residues. Germline-derived CDR1 and CDR2 are SGHNT and YENEEA. The CDR3 sequence is CASSRGRGSGSYTGELFF. The CDR3 nucleotides read TGTGCCAGCAGCAGGGGCCGGGGGTCGGGCTCGTACACCGGGGAGCTGTTTTTT.

The V and J genes are TRBV18 and TRBJ1-2, with TRBD1 matching 7 bases. V trimming: 4 bases; J trimming: 2 bases; junction bases outside the gene matches: 7. The CDR3 is made up of 15 amino acids. The V gene's germline CDR1 is KGHSH and CDR2 LQKENI. In nucleotides, the CDR3 is TGTGCCAGCTCACAAGGGACAGTTCAAAACTATGGCTACACCTTC. This sequence encodes CASSQGTVQNYGYTF.

The V gene is TRBV29-1, the J gene TRBJ2-5; 8 nucleotides line up with TRBD1. CDR1 SQVTM and CDR2 ANQGSEA come from the germline V gene. This CDR3 has 13 residues. V lost 2 bases, J lost 5 bases, and 4 bases stayed unmatched. Here the CDR3 reads CSVEQTGVETQYF. In DNA, the CDR3 is TGCAGCGTTGAACAGACAGGGGTGGAGACCCAGTACTTC.

The gene calls are TRBV19 and TRBJ1-6; D perhaps matches TRBD1 (5 bases). The V end lost 5 bases, the J end lost 0 bases, and 8 bases lay between the germline ends. Germline V gene lookup returns CDR1 LNHDA and CDR2 SQIVND (reference sequence). CDR3 length: 15 residues. CDR3 sequence: CASSWGSSYNSPLHF. In DNA, the CDR3 is TGTGCCAGTAGTTGGGGGAGCTCCTATAATTCACCCCTCCACTTT.

The chain combines TRBV19 with TRBJ2-7; 9 positions agree with TRBD1. The CDR3 spans 14 residues. Germline V lookup: CDR1 LNHDA, CDR2 SQIVND (reference sequence). V trimming: 3 bases; J trimming: 6 bases; junction bases outside the gene matches: 6. The CDR3 loop is CASSMRDRAREQYF. In DNA form, the CDR3 reads TGTGCCAGTAGTATGCGGGACAGGGCTCGCGAGCAGTACTTC.

This chain joins TRBV19 and TRBJ2-5; 7 bases align to TRBD1. The CDR3 is 14 amino acids. V lost 7 bases and J lost 2; bases outside the gene matches: 7. CDR1 and CDR2 (germline): LNHDA, SQIVND (reference sequence). CDR3 nucleotide sequence: TGTGCCAGTAAGAAGGGGGCAAATCAAGAGACCCAGTACTTC. Translated: CASKKGANQETQYF.

J is TRBJ1-1 and V is TRBV10-3, with D possibly matching TRBD1 (6 bases). There are 16 residues in the CDR3. Germline lookup yields CDR1 ENHRY and CDR2 SYGVKD. Between the trimmed V and J ends, which lost 3 bases and 5 bases, there was a span of 19 bases. The CDR3, as DNA: TGTGCCATCAGTGATGCAGGGGAACTACTTAGTACTGAAGCTTTCTTT. This gives the protein CAISDAGELLSTEAFF.

The genes are TRBV9 and TRBJ1-1, with D uncertain. The germline V gene encodes CDR1 SGDLS and CDR2 YYNGEE. Trimming left V 3 bases short and J 5 bases short, with 14 bases between. There are 14 residues in the CDR3. The CDR3 protein is CASSGPGVGTEAFF. The CDR3 DNA is TGTGCCAGCAGCGGACCAGGAGTTGGGACTGAAGCTTTCTTT.

V and J are TRBV6-5 and TRBJ1-1; D is possibly TRBD1 (5 bases). V was trimmed by 6 bases and J by 0 bases, leaving 14 bases between them. The length of the CDR3 is 15 residues. Germline CDR1 reads MNHEY; CDR2 reads SVGAGI. This CDR3 reads CASSPGQGMNTEAFF. CDR3 nucleotides: TGTGCCAGCAGCCCTGGGCAGGGCATGAACACTGAAGCTTTCTTT.

The chain's CDR3 is CASSLVLAGGSYEQYF. The CDR3 DNA is TGCGCCAGCAGCTTGGTTCTAGCGGGGGGCTCTTACGAGCAGTACTTC. The chain couples TRBV5-1 to TRBJ2-7, with 11 bases identical to TRBD2. CDR1 is SGHRS, CDR2 YFSETQ, per germline. The V and J ends lost 0 bases and 4 bases, in that order; junction bases with no gene match: 6. This CDR3 is built from 16 residues. Using reference TRBV5-1 and TRBJ2-7 for the parts outside the CDR3, the full variable domain is KAGVTQTPRYLIKTRGQQVTLSCSPISGHRSVSWYQQTPGQGLQFLFEYFSETQRNKGNFPGRFSGRQFSNSRSEMNVSTLELGDSALYLCASSLVLAGGSYEQYFGPGTRLTVT.

At least ten counts were recorded for this clone. The V call is TRBV13, the J call TRBJ2-7; TRBD1 is a possible D gene (5 bases). The germline gives CDR1 PRHDT, CDR2 FYEKMQ (reference sequence). The V end was cut by 1 base, the J end by 1 base, with 8 bases between. The CDR3 has 14 residues. CDR3 region: CASSLADTSYEQYF. CDR3 nucleotides: TGTGCCAGCAGCTTAGCGGACACGTCCTACGAGCAGTACTTC.

This clone was seen a single time. J is TRBJ2-3 and V is TRBV7-7; 14 nucleotides agree with TRBD2. The germline CDR1 and CDR2 sequences are SSHAT and FNYEAQ (reference sequence). This CDR3 spans 16 amino acids. V gave up 4 bases and J gave up 3 bases; unmatched junction bases: 3. The DNA for the CDR3 is TGTGCCAGCAGCTACGGGACTAGCGGGGGTACAGATACGCAGTATTTT. Residues: CASSYGTSGGTDTQYF.

V is TRBV25-1 and J is TRBJ2-7; TRBD1 agrees at 9 bases. The J segment lost 6 bases and the V segment lost 5 bases, leaving 8 bases of the junction unmatched. The germline CDR1 and CDR2 sequences are MGHDK and SYGVNS. This CDR3 has 14 amino acids. CDR3 sequence (DNA): TGTGCCAGCAGTAAGCCGACAGGGGGTCGCGAGCAGTACTTC. Translated, it gives CASSKPTGGREQYF.

V and J are TRBV9 and TRBJ2-1, with a tentative D call TRBD2 (6 bases). The CDR3 is made up of 16 amino acids. Looked up from germline, CDR1 is SGDLS and CDR2 is YYNGEE. V shed 4 bases and J shed 3 bases, with 17 bases lying between them. This CDR3 is CASSPQLAPLYNEQFF. The CDR3 DNA reads TGTGCCAGCAGCCCCCAGCTAGCGCCACTCTACAATGAGCAGTTCTTC.

The chain uses TRBV2 and TRBJ2-7; D call uncertain. Germline V lookup: CDR1 SNHLY, CDR2 FYNNEI. With 5 bases removed from V and 4 bases from J, the gap between germline ends came to 6 bases. The CDR3 consists of 11 residues. CDR3 bases: TGTGCCAGCAGTACCTTATACGAGCAGTACTTC. This translates into CASSTLYEQYF. The full variable domain, with the rest looked up from reference TRBV2 and TRBJ2-7, is EPEVTQTPSHQVTQMGQEVILRCVPISNHLYFYWYRQILGQKVEFLVSFYNNEISEKSEIFDDQFSVERPDGSNFTLKIRSTKLEDSAMYFCASSTLYEQYFGPGTRLTVT.

This clone appeared a single time. This chain uses TRBV5-6 with TRBJ2-7; D is unresolved. This CDR3 is built from 13 residues. Germline values: CDR1 SGHDT, CDR2 YYEEEE. V was clipped by 0 bases and J by 2 bases, with 6 bases between them. The CDR3 DNA sequence: TGTGCCAGCAGCTTGGAAGTTACCTACGAGCAGTACTTC. This encodes CASSLEVTYEQYF.

The chain combines TRBV6-6 with TRBJ1-1; 7 nucleotides line up with TRBD1. Germline V gene data show CDR1 as MNHNY and CDR2 as SVGAGI (reference sequence). V trimming: 7 bases; J trimming: 5 bases; junction bases outside the gene matches: 10. The CDR3 spans 14 residues. DNA of the CDR3: TGTGCCAGCACACTACAGGGGTTCCTAACTGAAGCTTTCTTT. Residues: CASTLQGFLTEAFF.

The V call is TRBV5-1, the J call TRBJ2-1; D unclear. V dropped 1 base and J dropped 10 bases, with 6 bases sitting between them. Germline V gene lookup returns CDR1 SGHRS and CDR2 YFSETQ. This CDR3 spans 11 amino acids. The CDR3 sequence: CASSLTLEQFF. The DNA for the CDR3 is TGCGCCAGCAGCTTGACCCTGGAGCAGTTCTTC.

This clone came up a few times. The chain is built from TRBV18 and TRBJ2-1; 9 bases align to TRBD1. CDR3 length: 15 amino acids. Looked up from germline, CDR1 is KGHSH and CDR2 is LQKENI. V was clipped by 3 bases and J by 7 bases; unmatched bases: 7. The CDR3 here is CASSPAGTGRNEQFF. The CDR3 coding sequence is TGTGCCAGCTCACCTGCCGGGACAGGGAGGAATGAGCAGTTCTTC.

J is TRBJ1-6 and V is TRBV7-6; the D is unclear. CDR1 and CDR2 (germline): SGHVS, FNYEAQ. V was cut by 10 bases and J by 5 bases, with 12 bases left in between. The CDR3 runs to 13 residues. CDR3 sequence: CATQRLHNSPLHF. The CDR3 nucleotides are TGTGCCACTCAGCGGCTGCATAATTCACCCCTCCACTTT.

This chain links TRBV18 with TRBJ2-1; 8 nucleotides align to TRBD2. V lost 6 bases and J lost 5; bases outside the gene matches: 9. Germline CDR1 is KGHSH and CDR2 is LQKENI. There are 15 residues in the CDR3. The CDR3 loop reads CASSITGTSHNEQFF. Here the CDR3 DNA reads TGTGCCAGCTCGATAACCGGGACTAGTCACAATGAGCAGTTCTTC.

The J gene is TRBJ1-1, the V gene TRBV7-9, with TRBD1 as a possible D gene (6 bases). Trimming removed 1 base at V and 1 base at J, with 10 bases between. There are 15 residues in the CDR3. Germline lookup yields CDR1 SEHNR and CDR2 FQNEAQ (reference sequence). The CDR3 reads CASSLGGRGNTEAFF. In DNA form, the CDR3 reads TGTGCCAGCAGCTTAGGTGGCAGGGGGAACACTGAAGCTTTCTTT.

V usage is TRBV7-9 and J usage is TRBJ2-1, with TRBD1 matching over 8 bases. V was pared by 5 bases and J by 7 bases, with 1 base of the junction left unmatched. The CDR3 has 12 residues. The germline V gene has CDR1 SEHNR and CDR2 FQNEAQ (reference sequence). The CDR3 sequence is CASSRTGNEQFF. The CDR3 bases are TGTGCCAGCAGCCGGACAGGGAATGAGCAGTTCTTC.